This record looks at one T cell receptor (beta chain) sequence and its context. Its specificity is not known. These data belong to a study of glioma-infiltrating T cells. General study findings and limits: Gliomas, especially low-grade, showed above-expected tissue-blood divergence; non-neoplastic patients showed below. A blood CDR3 motif signature was depleted in highly divergent patients.

TCR alpha and beta CDR3 regions were amplified from RNA using iRepertoire nested multiplex PCR. A single record per CDR3 protein comes from TCRdb applying MiXCR to the multiplex PCR reads. Of roughly 350,000 distinct CDR3 sequences in the sample, about two fifths are singletons; the top ten hold about 11%. V was clipped by 5 bases and J by 8 bases, with 13 bases between them. The CDR3 sequence is 13 residues long. From germline, CDR1 is LNHDA and CDR2 SQIVND (reference sequence). The V gene is TRBV19, the J gene TRBJ2-1; possibly TRBD2 for D (5 bases). The source of this sequence is a human donor with low-grade glioma or glioblastoma, undergoing nonglioma brain surgery, or in good health (not recorded which). Sequenced input: glioma tissue, nonneoplastic brain tissue, or PBMCs (not recorded which). The CDR3 protein is CASSLGLGYEQFF. CDR3 nucleotide sequence: TGTGCCAGTAGTTTAGGACTGGGCTATGAGCAGTTCTTC.